These 26 T cell receptor beta chains share one sample of origin, sequenced in a study of T cells after yellow fever vaccination. Each CDR3 protein gets one entry after TCRdb re-called the 5' RACE reads with MiXCR. The sample holds around 15,000 distinct CDR3 sequences, approximately 4.1% seen once. The sequences come from PBMCs, either bulk or a sorted T-cell subset (CD4+, CD8+, memory, or dextramer-sorted; not recorded which), collected 15 days after the yellow fever booster vaccination. These receptor sequences come from a young man who received the YFV17D yellow fever vaccine.

At least ten counts were recorded for this clonotype. DNA for the CDR3: TGCAGTGCTCAACTAGCGGGAGCGGGTCAAGAGACCCAGTACTTC. It codes for CSAQLAGAGQETQYF. This chain joins TRBV20-1 and TRBJ2-5; 11 bases line up with TRBD2. CDR1 is DFQATT and CDR2 is SNEGSKA in the germline V gene (reference sequence). The CDR3 has 15 amino acids. V lost 5 bases and J lost 2; bases outside the gene matches: 7.

This clonotype was recorded at least ten times. The CDR3 spells CASSLRSGADEQYF. CDR3 sequence (DNA): TGTGCCAGCAGTTTACGTTCAGGGGCCGACGAGCAGTACTTC. The V and J genes are TRBV12-3 or TRBV12-4 and TRBJ2-7; possible D gene TRBD1, 6 bases. Trimming took off 2 bases at V and 5 bases at J, with 13 bases between the two ends. The CDR3 contains 14 residues.

The sample holds many counts of this clonotype. The V gene is TRBV28, the J gene TRBJ1-4; D is unresolved. Germline loops: CDR1 MDHEN, CDR2 SYDVKM. The CDR3 totals 15 residues. V gave up 3 bases and J gave up 3 bases, with 11 bases separating them. CDR3 coding DNA: TGTGCCAGCAGTTTTTACCGGAGAGCTAATGAAAAACTGTTTTTT. Amino acid sequence: CASSFYRRANEKLFF.

In its sample, this clonotype was seen many times. CDR3 residues: CASSFVGGGRTEAFF. In DNA form, the CDR3 reads TGTGCCAGCAGTTTTGTAGGGGGCGGCCGTACTGAAGCTTTCTTT. The chain has TRBV27 and TRBJ1-1, with TRBD1 identical over 7 bases. V shed 3 bases, J shed 5 bases, and the junction held 9 bases outside the gene matches. CDR1 and CDR2 from the germline V gene are MNHEY and SMNVEV (reference sequence). This CDR3 is built from 15 residues.

This clonotype was counted ten times or more. The V gene is TRBV5-4, the J gene TRBJ2-4, with D maybe TRBD2 (7 bases). The CDR3 loop spans 15 amino acids. V lost 4 bases, J lost 7 bases, and 18 bases lay in between. Germline-derived CDR1 and CDR2 are SGHNT and YYREEE (reference sequence). CDR3 sequence (DNA): TGTGCCAGCAGCGACTTTCGGGGGGCCGGGAACATTCAGTACTTC. The encoded protein is CASSDFRGAGNIQYF.

This clonotype was counted ten times or more. The chain carries TRBV6-5 and TRBJ2-5; the D gene could be TRBD1 or TRBD2 (5 bases each). The germline gives CDR1 MNHEY, CDR2 SVGAGI. This CDR3 region has 13 residues. V was clipped by 3 bases and J by 1 base, with 6 bases between them. The CDR3 DNA sequence: TGTGCCAGCAGTTATGGGGGCCAAGAGACCCAGTACTTC. Residues: CASSYGGQETQYF.

This clonotype occurred many times. The chain carries TRBV12-3 or TRBV12-4 and TRBJ1-6; no clear D. The CDR3 covers 12 residues. Trimming took 8 bases from V and 7 from J, leaving 9 bases between them. This chain's CDR3 is CASSRRNSPLHF. CDR3 DNA sequence: TGTGCCAGCTCCCGACGGAATTCACCCCTCCACTTT.

This clonotype was counted ten times or more. The V call is TRBV4-3, the J call TRBJ2-2, with D possibly matching TRBD1 (6 bases). V shed 1 base and J shed 5 bases, with 11 bases lying between them. CDR1 and CDR2 (germline): LGHNA, YSLEER. CDR3 length equals 15 residues. The DNA of the CDR3 is TGCGCCAGCAGCCAAGGGTCCGGGACAACCGGGGAGCTGTTTTTT. Protein sequence: CASSQGSGTTGELFF.

This clonotype has a count of ten or more. The chain has TRBV10-3 and TRBJ2-7, with unresolved D. The germline V gene has CDR1 ENHRY and CDR2 SYGVKD. Trimming took 8 bases from V and 0 from J, leaving 14 bases between them. The CDR3 length is 14 residues. The CDR3 region is CAIADVVSSYEQYF. CDR3 DNA sequence: TGTGCCATCGCTGATGTGGTTAGCTCCTACGAGCAGTACTTC.

In its sample, this clonotype was seen many times. The chain joins TRBV7-2 to TRBJ1-5; tentatively, D is TRBD1 (5 bases). There are 15 residues in the CDR3. Trimming shortened V by 2 bases and J by 6 bases, and 14 bases separated the two germline ends. Germline lookup yields CDR1 SGHTA and CDR2 FQGNSA. The CDR3, as DNA: TGTGCCAGCAGCTTATCAGTAGGGGAAGCTCAGCCCCAGCATTTT. The encoded protein is CASSLSVGEAQPQHF.

This clonotype was seen ten or more times. This chain connects TRBV30 to TRBJ2-1; D is perhaps TRBD1 (6 bases). The CDR3 is 14 residues long. Germline V gene sequence: CDR1 GTSNPN, CDR2 SVGIG (reference sequence). V was pared by 3 bases and J by 5 bases, with 14 bases between. The CDR3 reads CAWRGDTLHNEQFF. CDR3 DNA: TGTGCCTGGAGGGGGGACACCCTACACAATGAGCAGTTCTTC. The full variable domain, rest sourced from reference TRBV30 and TRBJ2-1, is SQTIHQWPATLVQPVGSPLSLECTVEGTSNPNLYWYRQAAGRGLQLLFYSVGIGQISSEVPQNLSASRPQDRQFILSSKKLLLSDSGFYLCAWRGDTLHNEQFFGPGTRLTVL.

This rearrangement joins TRBV20-1 to TRBJ2-1; D not resolved. The germline V and J ends were trimmed by 0 bases and 7 bases, with 10 bases remaining between them. CDR1 and CDR2 (germline): DFQATT, SNEGSKA (reference sequence). This CDR3 is 13 amino acids long. DNA for the CDR3: TGCAGTGCTAGAGAGAAACAGCTTAATGAGCAGTTCTTC. Residues: CSAREKQLNEQFF.

The table lists this clonotype with many counts. The J gene is TRBJ1-1, the V gene TRBV4-3, with unresolved D. The CDR3 sequence is 14 residues long. Germline V gives CDR1 LGHNA, CDR2 YSLEER. The V gene lost 0 bases and the J gene lost 0 bases, with 5 bases spanning the gap. CDR3 residues: CASSQDPMNTEAFF. In nucleotides, the CDR3 is TGCGCCAGCAGCCAAGACCCGATGAACACTGAAGCTTTCTTT.

This clonotype showed up many times. The J gene is TRBJ2-3, the V gene TRBV18; TRBD2 agrees at 9 bases. The CDR3 sequence is 16 residues long. Losses at the gene ends were 2 bases for V and 1 base for J; bases not matched to a gene: 4. Germline V CDR1 and CDR2: KGHSH, LQKENI. The CDR3 nucleotides are TGTGCCAGCTCACCATGGAGACTAGCGGGCACAGATACGCAGTATTTT. Translated: CASSPWRLAGTDTQYF.

Many counts were recorded for this clonotype. The chain carries TRBV12-3 or TRBV12-4 and TRBJ2-7; D is possibly TRBD1 (6 bases). V shed 8 bases and J shed 6 bases, with 20 bases lying between them. The CDR3 loop spans 14 amino acids. The CDR3 DNA is TGTGCCAGCCGAGCAGGGGCCGGAGGATCCGAGCAGTACTTC. Amino acid sequence: CASRAGAGGSEQYF.

This clonotype was recorded many times. V gene TRBV12-3 or TRBV12-4 combines with J gene TRBJ2-3; D is tentatively TRBD1 or TRBD2 (5 bases each). V lost 8 bases, J lost 2 bases, and 17 bases lay in between. The CDR3 covers 15 residues. The CDR3 protein is CASGGAVQLTDTQYF. Here the CDR3 DNA reads TGTGCCAGCGGGGGAGCGGTACAACTCACAGATACGCAGTATTTT.

At least ten counts were recorded for this clonotype. The chain has TRBV30 and TRBJ2-3, with unresolved D. The germline V and J ends were trimmed by 2 bases and 2 bases, with 5 bases remaining between them. Per germline, CDR1 GTSNPN and CDR2 SVGIG (reference sequence). The CDR3 runs to 12 residues. CDR3 sequence: CAWSLNTDTQYF. CDR3 nucleotides: TGTGCCTGGAGTTTAAACACAGATACGCAGTATTTT.

This clonotype was detected many times. The chain has TRBV7-8 and TRBJ2-3; D is unclear. V lost 5 bases, J lost 5 bases, and 8 bases lay in between. CDR3 size: 12 residues. Germline V lookup: CDR1 SGHVS, CDR2 FQNEAQ. The CDR3 loop is CASSATIDTQYF. The CDR3, as DNA: TGTGCCAGCAGCGCCACAATAGATACGCAGTATTTT.

This clonotype was detected ten times or more. The J gene is TRBJ1-1, the V gene TRBV18, with D unresolved. Trimming took 2 bases from V and 4 from J, leaving 5 bases between them. This CDR3 is built from 12 residues. Germline V lookup: CDR1 KGHSH, CDR2 LQKENI. In DNA, the CDR3 is TGTGCCAGCTCACCATGGTCCACTGAAGCTTTCTTT. The encoded protein is CASSPWSTEAFF.

Many counts were recorded for this clonotype. The V gene is TRBV7-6, the J gene TRBJ2-1; 9 bases fit TRBD2. This CDR3 spans 15 amino acids. V shed 5 bases, J shed 5 bases, and the junction held 7 bases outside the gene matches. CDR1 is SGHVS, CDR2 FNYEAQ, per germline. The CDR3 loop is CASSDPGLANNEQFF. CDR3 in DNA: TGTGCCAGCAGCGACCCGGGACTAGCCAACAATGAGCAGTTCTTC. The full variable domain, rest sourced from reference TRBV7-6 and TRBJ2-1, is GAGVSQSPRYKVTKRGQDVALRCDPISGHVSLYWYRQALGQGPEFLTYFNYEAQQDKSGLPNDRFSAERPEGSISTLTIQRTEQRDSAMYRCASSDPGLANNEQFFGPGTRLTVL.

Many counts were recorded for this clonotype. The chain joins TRBV9 to TRBJ2-3, with D uncertain. The germline V gene has CDR1 SGDLS and CDR2 YYNGEE. The CDR3 totals 15 residues. V was pared by 3 bases and J by 2 bases, with 13 bases between. The CDR3 nucleotides are TGTGCCAGCAGCGCGCGGACGCTCTCCACAGATACGCAGTATTTT. This codes for CASSARTLSTDTQYF.

This clonotype appeared many times. V is TRBV19 and J is TRBJ2-7, with D perhaps given as TRBD1 or TRBD2 (5 bases each). CDR1 and CDR2 from the germline V gene are LNHDA and SQIVND (reference sequence). V lost 2 bases, J lost 3 bases, and 17 bases lay in between. This CDR3 has 16 residues. Here the CDR3 reads CASSIRPWDADYEQYF. CDR3 nucleotides: TGTGCCAGTAGTATACGTCCCTGGGACGCAGACTACGAGCAGTACTTC.

This clonotype has ten or more counts. The chain employs TRBV30 and TRBJ2-7; TRBD2 matches 7 bases. CDR3 length: 16 amino acids. Unmatched junction bases numbered 11, after V lost 1 base and J lost 2 bases. Germline-derived CDR1 and CDR2 are GTSNPN and SVGIG (reference sequence). The CDR3 nucleotides read TGTGCCTGGAGTGAGATACCTGGGCGGGAGACCTACGAGCAGTACTTC. This gives the protein CAWSEIPGRETYEQYF.

With respect to this clonotype: Given a much more abundant clone one base away, this may be a read error. This sequence joins TRBV27 and TRBJ2-1; D tentatively fits TRBD1 or TRBD2 (5 bases each). The CDR3 is 14 residues long. The V and J ends lost 5 bases and 2 bases respectively, with 10 bases between them. Germline V lookup: CDR1 MNHEY, CDR2 SMNVEV (reference sequence). CDR3 in DNA: TGTGCCAGCAGTGGGGGTGAGGCCTACAATGAGCAGTTCTTC. This sequence encodes CASSGGEAYNEQFF.

The V gene is TRBV4-1, the J gene TRBJ1-5, with TRBD1 matching 7 bases. The CDR3 length is 15 residues. V was pared by 5 bases and J by 2 bases, with 6 bases of the junction left unmatched. Germline V gene sequence: CDR1 MGHRA, CDR2 YSYEKL. CDR3 in amino acids: CASSDQGVGNQPQHF. The CDR3, as DNA: TGCGCCAGCAGCGATCAGGGGGTTGGCAATCAGCCCCAGCATTTT.

This clonotype was seen repeatedly, ten times or more. The chain joins TRBV20-1 to TRBJ2-7, with 9 nucleotides matching TRBD1. Germline V gene lookup returns CDR1 DFQATT and CDR2 SNEGSKA (reference sequence). V trimming: 6 bases; J trimming: 5 bases; junction bases outside the gene matches: 11. This CDR3 region has 14 residues. As DNA, the CDR3 is TGCAGTGCCCCTCGGACAGGGACAGGGAACGAGCAGTACTTC. The encoded protein is CSAPRTGTGNEQYF.